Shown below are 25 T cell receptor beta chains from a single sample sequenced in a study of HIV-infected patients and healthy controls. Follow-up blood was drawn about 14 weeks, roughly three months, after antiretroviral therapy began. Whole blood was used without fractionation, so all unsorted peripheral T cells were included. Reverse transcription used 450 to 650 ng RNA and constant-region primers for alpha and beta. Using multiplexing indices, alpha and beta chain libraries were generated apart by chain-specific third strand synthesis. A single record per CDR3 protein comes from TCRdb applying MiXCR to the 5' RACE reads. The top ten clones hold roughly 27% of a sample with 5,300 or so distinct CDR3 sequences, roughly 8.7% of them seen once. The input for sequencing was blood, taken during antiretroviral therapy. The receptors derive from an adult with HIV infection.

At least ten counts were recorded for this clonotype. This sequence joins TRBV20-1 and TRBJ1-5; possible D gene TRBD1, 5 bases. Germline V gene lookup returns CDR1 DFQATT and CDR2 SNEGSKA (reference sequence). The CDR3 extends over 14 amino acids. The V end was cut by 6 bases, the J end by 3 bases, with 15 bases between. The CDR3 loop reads CSATRDLVNQPQHF. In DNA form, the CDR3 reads TGCAGTGCGACCAGGGATCTCGTCAATCAGCCCCAGCATTTT.

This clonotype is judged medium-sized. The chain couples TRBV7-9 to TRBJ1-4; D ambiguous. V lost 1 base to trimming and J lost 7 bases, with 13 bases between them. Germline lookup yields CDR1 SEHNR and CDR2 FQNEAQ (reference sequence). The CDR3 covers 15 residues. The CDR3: CASSLVAGISEKLFF. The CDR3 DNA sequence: TGTGCCAGCAGCTTAGTAGCGGGGATCAGTGAAAAACTGTTTTTT.

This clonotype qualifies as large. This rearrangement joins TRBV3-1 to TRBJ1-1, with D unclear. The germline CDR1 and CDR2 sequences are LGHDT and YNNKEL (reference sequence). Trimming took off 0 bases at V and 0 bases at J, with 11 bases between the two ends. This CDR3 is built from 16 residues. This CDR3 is CASSQDSRLLNTEAFF. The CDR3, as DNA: TGTGCCAGCAGCCAAGATTCGAGACTGTTGAACACTGAAGCTTTCTTT.

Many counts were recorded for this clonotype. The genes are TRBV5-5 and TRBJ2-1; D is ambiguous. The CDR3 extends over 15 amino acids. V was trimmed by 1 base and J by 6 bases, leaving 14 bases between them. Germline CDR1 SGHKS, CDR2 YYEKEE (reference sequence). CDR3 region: CASSLTFDNPNEQFF. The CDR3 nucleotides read TGTGCCAGCAGCTTGACCTTCGACAACCCCAATGAGCAGTTCTTC.

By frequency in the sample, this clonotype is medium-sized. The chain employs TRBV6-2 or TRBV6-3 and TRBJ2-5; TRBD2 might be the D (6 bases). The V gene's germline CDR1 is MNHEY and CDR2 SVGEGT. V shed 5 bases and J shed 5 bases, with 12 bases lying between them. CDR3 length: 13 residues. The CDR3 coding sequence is TGTGCCAGCAGTCGCGGGGTCCGGGAGACCCAGTACTTC. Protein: CASSRGVRETQYF.

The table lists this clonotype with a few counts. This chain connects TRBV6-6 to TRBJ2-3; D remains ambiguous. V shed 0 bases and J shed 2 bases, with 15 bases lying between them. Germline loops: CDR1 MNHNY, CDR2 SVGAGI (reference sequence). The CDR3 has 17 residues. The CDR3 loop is CASSYSHRPELTDTQYF. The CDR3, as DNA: TGTGCCAGCAGTTACTCGCATCGACCGGAACTCACAGATACGCAGTATTTT.

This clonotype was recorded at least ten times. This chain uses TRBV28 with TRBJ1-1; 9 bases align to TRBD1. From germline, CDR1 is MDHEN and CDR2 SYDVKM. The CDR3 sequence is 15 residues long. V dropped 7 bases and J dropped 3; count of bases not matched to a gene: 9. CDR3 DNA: TGTGCCAGCAAAGGGGTGGGACAGGGCTACACTGAAGCTTTCTTT. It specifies CASKGVGQGYTEAFF.

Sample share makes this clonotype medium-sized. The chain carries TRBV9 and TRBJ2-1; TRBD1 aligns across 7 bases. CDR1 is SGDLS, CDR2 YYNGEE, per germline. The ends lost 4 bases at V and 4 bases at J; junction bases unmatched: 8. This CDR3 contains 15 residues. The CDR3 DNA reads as TGTGCCAGCAGCTCCCGGGGACAGATGTACAATGAGCAGTTCTTC. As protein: CASSSRGQMYNEQFF.

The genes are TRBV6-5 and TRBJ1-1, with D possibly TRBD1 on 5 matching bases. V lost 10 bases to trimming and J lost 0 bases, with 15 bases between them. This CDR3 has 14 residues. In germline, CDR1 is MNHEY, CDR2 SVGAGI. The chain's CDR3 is CANQGEGMNTEAFF. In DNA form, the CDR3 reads TGTGCCAACCAAGGGGAGGGGATGAACACTGAAGCTTTCTTT.

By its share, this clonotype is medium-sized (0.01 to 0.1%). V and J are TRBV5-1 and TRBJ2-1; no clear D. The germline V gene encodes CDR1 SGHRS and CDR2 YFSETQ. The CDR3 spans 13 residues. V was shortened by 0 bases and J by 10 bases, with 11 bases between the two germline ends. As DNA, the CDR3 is TGCGCCAGCAGCTTGGTTCTGAGTGAAGAGCAGTTCTTC. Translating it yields CASSLVLSEEQFF.

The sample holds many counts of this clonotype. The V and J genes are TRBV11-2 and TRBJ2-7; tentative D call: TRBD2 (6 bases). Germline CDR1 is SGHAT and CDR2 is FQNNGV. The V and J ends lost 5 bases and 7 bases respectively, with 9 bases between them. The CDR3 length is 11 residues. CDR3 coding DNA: TGTGCCAGCAGCCCACGGGAGGAGCAGTACTTC. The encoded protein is CASSPREEQYF. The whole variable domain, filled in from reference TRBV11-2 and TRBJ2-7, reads EAGVAQSPRYKIIEKRQSVAFWCNPISGHATLYWYQQILGQGPKLLIQFQNNGVVDDSQLPKDRFSAERLKGVDSTLKIQPAKLEDSAVYLCASSPREEQYFGPGTRLTVT.

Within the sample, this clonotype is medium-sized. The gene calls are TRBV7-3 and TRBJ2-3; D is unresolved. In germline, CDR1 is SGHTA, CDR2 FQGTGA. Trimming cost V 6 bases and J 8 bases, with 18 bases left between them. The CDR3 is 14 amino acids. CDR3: CASRTDPTHVTQYF. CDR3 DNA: TGTGCCAGCAGGACGGACCCCACTCATGTTACGCAGTATTTT.

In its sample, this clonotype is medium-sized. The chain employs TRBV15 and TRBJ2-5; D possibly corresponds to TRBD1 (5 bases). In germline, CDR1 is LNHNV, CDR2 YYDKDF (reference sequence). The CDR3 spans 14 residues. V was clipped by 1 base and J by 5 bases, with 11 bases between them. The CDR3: CATSRGKGRETQYF. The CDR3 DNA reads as TGTGCCACCAGCAGAGGGAAGGGGCGGGAGACCCAGTACTTC. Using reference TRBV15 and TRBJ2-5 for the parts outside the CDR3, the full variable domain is DAMVIQNPRYQVTQFGKPVTLSCSQTLNHNVMYWYQQKSSQAPKLLFHYYDKDFNNEADTPDNFQSRRPNTSFCFLDIRSPGLGDTAMYLCATSRGKGRETQYFGPGTRLLVL.

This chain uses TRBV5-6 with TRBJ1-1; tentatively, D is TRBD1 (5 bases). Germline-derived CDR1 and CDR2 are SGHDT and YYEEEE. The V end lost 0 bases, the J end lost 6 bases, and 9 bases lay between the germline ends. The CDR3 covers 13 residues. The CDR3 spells CASSLAGGAEAFF. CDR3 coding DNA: TGTGCCAGCAGCTTGGCGGGGGGAGCTGAAGCTTTCTTT.

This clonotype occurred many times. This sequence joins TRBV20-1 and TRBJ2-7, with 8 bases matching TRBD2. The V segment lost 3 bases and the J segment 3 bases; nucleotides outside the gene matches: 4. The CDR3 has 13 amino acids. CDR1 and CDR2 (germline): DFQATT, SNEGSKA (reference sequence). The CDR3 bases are TGCAGTGCTAGGTTGACTAGCGACTACGAGCAGTACTTC. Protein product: CSARLTSDYEQYF.

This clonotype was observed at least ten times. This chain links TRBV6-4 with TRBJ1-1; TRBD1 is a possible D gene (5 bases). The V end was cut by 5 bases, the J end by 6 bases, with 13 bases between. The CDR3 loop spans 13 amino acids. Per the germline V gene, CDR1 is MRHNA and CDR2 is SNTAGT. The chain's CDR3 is CASSSFRGAEAFF. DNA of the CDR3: TGTGCCAGCAGTTCGTTCCGGGGCGCTGAAGCTTTCTTT.

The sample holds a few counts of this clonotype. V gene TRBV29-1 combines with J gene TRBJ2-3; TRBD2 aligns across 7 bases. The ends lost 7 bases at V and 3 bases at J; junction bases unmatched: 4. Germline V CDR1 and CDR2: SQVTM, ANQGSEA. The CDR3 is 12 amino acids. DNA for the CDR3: TGCAGCGGGGCGGGAGAAACAGATACGCAGTATTTT. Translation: CSGAGETDTQYF.

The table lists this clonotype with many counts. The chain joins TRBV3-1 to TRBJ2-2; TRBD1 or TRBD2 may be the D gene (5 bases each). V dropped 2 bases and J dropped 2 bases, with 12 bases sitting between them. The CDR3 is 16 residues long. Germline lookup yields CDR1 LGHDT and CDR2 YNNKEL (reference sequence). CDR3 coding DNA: TGTGCCAGCAGCCAACTCTTGGGGGTTAACACCGGGGAGCTGTTTTTT. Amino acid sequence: CASSQLLGVNTGELFF.

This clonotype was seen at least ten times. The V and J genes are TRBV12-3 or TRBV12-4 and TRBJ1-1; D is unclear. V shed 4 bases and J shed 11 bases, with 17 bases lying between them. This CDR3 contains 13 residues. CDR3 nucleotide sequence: TGTGCCAGCAGTTCTATAGATAATAAAGTGGCTTTCTTT. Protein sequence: CASSSIDNKVAFF.

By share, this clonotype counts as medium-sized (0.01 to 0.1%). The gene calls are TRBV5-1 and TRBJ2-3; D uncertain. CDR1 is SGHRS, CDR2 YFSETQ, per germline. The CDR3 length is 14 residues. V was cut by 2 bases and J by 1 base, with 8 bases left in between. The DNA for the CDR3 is TGCGCCAGCAGCTTTTTCCCGGGCACAGATACGCAGTATTTT. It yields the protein CASSFFPGTDTQYF.

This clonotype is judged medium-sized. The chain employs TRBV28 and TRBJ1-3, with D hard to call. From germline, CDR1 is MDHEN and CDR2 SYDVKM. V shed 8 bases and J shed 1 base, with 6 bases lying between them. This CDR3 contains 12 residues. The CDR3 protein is CASYSSGNTIYF. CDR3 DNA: TGTGCCAGCTATTCATCTGGAAACACCATATATTTT.

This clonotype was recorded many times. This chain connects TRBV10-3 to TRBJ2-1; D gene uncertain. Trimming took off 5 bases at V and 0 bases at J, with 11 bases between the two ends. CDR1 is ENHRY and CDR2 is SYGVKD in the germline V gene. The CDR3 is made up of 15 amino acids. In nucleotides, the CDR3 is TGTGCCATCAGTCCCCGTAAGAGCTCCTACAATGAGCAGTTCTTC. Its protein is CAISPRKSSYNEQFF.

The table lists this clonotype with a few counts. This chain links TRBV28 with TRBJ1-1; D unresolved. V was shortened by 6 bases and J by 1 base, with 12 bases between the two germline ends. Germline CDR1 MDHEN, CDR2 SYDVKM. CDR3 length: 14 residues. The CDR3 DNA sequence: TGTGCCAGCAGACGGTCAAAACCGAACACTGAAGCTTTCTTT. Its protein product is CASRRSKPNTEAFF.

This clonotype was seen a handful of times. The CDR3, as DNA: TGTGCCAGCGGTTCATCAGGGCGGAGAGGCTACACCTTC. It specifies CASGSSGRRGYTF. The chain is built from TRBV6-2 or TRBV6-3 and TRBJ1-2; D is perhaps TRBD1 (5 bases). Trimming pared 8 bases from V and 8 bases from J, leaving 18 bases between. This CDR3 spans 13 amino acids. From germline, CDR1 is MNHEY and CDR2 SVGEGT.

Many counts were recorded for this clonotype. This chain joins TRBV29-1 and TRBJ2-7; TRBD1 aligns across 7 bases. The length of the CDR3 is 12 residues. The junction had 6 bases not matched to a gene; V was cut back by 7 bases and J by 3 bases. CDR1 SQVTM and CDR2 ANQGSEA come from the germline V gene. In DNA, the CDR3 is TGCAGCGCCCGACAGGGTTTCTACGAGCAGTACTTC. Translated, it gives CSARQGFYEQYF.